Given below is one T cell receptor (beta chain) in context. Trimming stripped 4 bases from V and 4 bases from J, with 11 bases between. Germline CDR1 and CDR2: SGHAT and FQNNGV. CDR3 length: 13 residues. The table came from immunoSEQ multiplex PCR; TCRdb's copy has only in-frame clones and leaves some out. This table has around 30,000 clones, around 90% appearing once. These data are taken from a study of blood T cell repertoires in COVID-19. The sequence came from a woman in her thirties or forties with active or convalescent COVID-19. V is TRBV11-2 and J is TRBJ2-7; D perhaps matches TRBD1 (6 bases). Sequences were obtained from peripheral blood. DNA of the CDR3: TGTGCCAGCAGCTACCTCCAGGGGTACGAGCAGTACTTC. As protein: CASSYLQGYEQYF. The variable domain in full, completed from reference TRBV11-2 and TRBJ2-7, reads EAGVAQSPRYKIIEKRQSVAFWCNPISGHATLYWYQQILGQGPKLLIQFQNNGVVDDSQLPKDRFSAERLKGVDSTLKIQPAKLEDSAVYLCASSYLQGYEQYFGPGTRLTVT.